These 10 T cell receptor beta chains were sequenced from one sample in a study of read filtering for tumor transcriptome and immune sequencing. The library was built from roughly 400 ng RNA with molecular barcoded adaptors for alpha/delta and beta/gamma chains. TCRdb recomputed calls from the reads with MiXCR, one row per CDR3 protein. The data hold under 80,000 distinct CDR3 sequences, with roughly 19% observed a single time. Sequences were obtained from a population of CD138-negative cells sorted from bone marrow. The source is a donor aged 40 or older with multiple myeloma.

This clonotype was observed many times. The chain recombines TRBV7-2 with TRBJ2-1; 14 bases are a match to TRBD2. Unmatched junction bases numbered 14, after V lost 6 bases and J lost 1 base. Germline-derived CDR1 and CDR2 are SGHTA and FQGNSA. The CDR3 has 20 amino acids. The CDR3 DNA follows: TGTGCCAGCAGACGTATAACCGGGACTAGCGGGAGTCGGTCCTACAATGAGCAGTTCTTC. Translated, it gives CASRRITGTSGSRSYNEQFF.

This clonotype was picked up a small number of times. CDR3 loop: CSVTTTNEKLFF. The CDR3 nucleotides read TGCAGCGTAACAACAACTAATGAAAAACTGTTTTTT. The chain joins TRBV29-1 to TRBJ1-4, with D uncertain. V lost 6 bases to trimming and J lost 0 bases, with 5 bases between them. Germline lookup yields CDR1 SQVTM and CDR2 ANQGSEA. The length of the CDR3 is 12 residues.

This clonotype has ten or more counts. The DNA for the CDR3 is TGTGCCATCAACCTAGCGGGAAATGTCGGGGAGCTGTTTTTT. It encodes CAINLAGNVGELFF. The chain combines TRBV10-3 with TRBJ2-2; 9 nucleotides match TRBD2. The CDR3 is made up of 14 amino acids. Unmatched junction bases numbered 7, after V lost 7 bases and J lost 7 bases. The V gene's germline CDR1 is ENHRY and CDR2 SYGVKD.

This clonotype has a count of ten or more. The genes are TRBV20-1 and TRBJ2-2; 7 nucleotides agree with TRBD2. The germline gives CDR1 DFQATT, CDR2 SNEGSKA (reference sequence). V gave up 3 bases and J gave up 7 bases; unmatched junction bases: 14. CDR3 length: 16 amino acids. As DNA, the CDR3 is TGCAGTGCTAGTCCCTCAGCGGGGAAGCGGATCGGGGAGCTGTTTTTT. The encoded protein is CSASPSAGKRIGELFF.

This clonotype came up a few times. A much larger clonotype is one base distant, so this may be a read error. The CDR3 coding sequence is TGTGTCACCAGTGATGGCAGGAAGGCCCAAGAGACCCAGTACTTC. Amino acids: CVTSDGRKAQETQYF. This chain joins TRBV24-1 and TRBJ2-5; D is uncertain. Germline assignment: CDR1 KGHDR and CDR2 SFDVKD. The CDR3 extends over 15 amino acids.

There are many counts of this clonotype. The V gene is TRBV4-1, the J gene TRBJ2-3, with TRBD2 as a possible D gene (6 bases). V lost 4 bases to trimming and J lost 4 bases, with 12 bases between them. CDR1 MGHRA and CDR2 YSYEKL come from the germline V gene. CDR3 length equals 14 residues. CDR3: CASSPRLVSDTQYF. The CDR3 DNA follows: TGCGCCAGCAGCCCAAGACTAGTCTCAGATACGCAGTATTTT.

This clonotype was detected many times. This chain joins TRBV28 and TRBJ2-6, with D hard to call. CDR1 and CDR2 from the germline V gene are MDHEN and SYDVKM. Trimming took off 6 bases at V and 4 bases at J, with 13 bases between the two ends. The CDR3 has 15 amino acids. The CDR3 sequence: CASRNTPVGANVLTF. As DNA, the CDR3 is TGTGCCAGCAGAAACACACCCGTCGGGGCCAACGTCCTGACTTTC.

A few counts support this clonotype. The rearrangement links TRBV11-2 to TRBJ2-7; TRBD1 matches 7 bases. Germline trimming cut 5 bases from V and 7 bases from J; bases unmatched to any gene: 14. The CDR3 totals 15 residues. The germline CDR1 and CDR2 sequences are SGHAT and FQNNGV. The DNA of the CDR3 is TGTGCCAGCAGCCTGCTACAGGGGCCACGTGGAGAGCAGTACTTC. Protein sequence: CASSLLQGPRGEQYF.

The sample holds many counts of this clonotype. The rearrangement links TRBV7-9 to TRBJ1-1; 7 bases are a match to TRBD1. J lost 3 bases, V lost 3 bases, and 1 base had no gene match. The germline CDR1 and CDR2 sequences are SEHNR and FQNEAQ (reference sequence). The length of the CDR3 is 13 residues. The CDR3 reads CASSFDRDTEAFF. In nucleotides, the CDR3 is TGTGCCAGCAGCTTTGACAGGGACACTGAAGCTTTCTTT.

This clonotype has only one observation. A single base separates this from a much larger clone, so it may be a read error. The chain joins TRBV28 to TRBJ1-4; 8 positions agree with TRBD1. The CDR3 spans 14 residues. The germline CDR1 and CDR2 sequences are MDHEN and SYDVKM. The CDR3 sequence is CASSPGGENEKPFF. CDR3 in DNA: TGTGCCAGCAGTCCAGGGGGCGAGAATGAAAAACCGTTTTTT.